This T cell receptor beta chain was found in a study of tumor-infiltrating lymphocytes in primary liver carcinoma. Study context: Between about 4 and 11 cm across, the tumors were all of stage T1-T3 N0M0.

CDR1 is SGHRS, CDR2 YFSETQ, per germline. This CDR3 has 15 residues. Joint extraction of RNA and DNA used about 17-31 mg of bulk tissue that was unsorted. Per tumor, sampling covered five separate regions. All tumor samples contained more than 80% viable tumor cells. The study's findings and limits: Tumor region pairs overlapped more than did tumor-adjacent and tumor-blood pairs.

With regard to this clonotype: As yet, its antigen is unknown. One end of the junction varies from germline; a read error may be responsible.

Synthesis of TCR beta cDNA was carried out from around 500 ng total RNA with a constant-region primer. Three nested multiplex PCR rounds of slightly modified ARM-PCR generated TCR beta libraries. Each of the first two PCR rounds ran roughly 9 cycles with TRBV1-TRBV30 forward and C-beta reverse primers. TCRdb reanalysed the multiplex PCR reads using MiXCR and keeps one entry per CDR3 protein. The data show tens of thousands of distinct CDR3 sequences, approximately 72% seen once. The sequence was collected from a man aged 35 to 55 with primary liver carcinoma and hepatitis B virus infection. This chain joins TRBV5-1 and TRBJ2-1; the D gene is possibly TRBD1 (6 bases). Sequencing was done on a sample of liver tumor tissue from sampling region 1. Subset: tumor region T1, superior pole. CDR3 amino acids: CTSSLLGGEINEQSF. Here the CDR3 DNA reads TGCACCAGCAGTTTACTAGGGGGAGAAATTAATGAGCAGTCCTTC.